The present T cell receptor beta chain was sequenced within a study of CD8 T cells in ankylosing spondylitis. Study observations and caveats: In reactive arthritis synovial fluid and blood, some motif variants had been reported before. About 8 highly homologous variants made up a TCR beta motif that seemed to typify ankylosing spondylitis blood. Relatively scarce in peripheral blood, disease-linked clones were CD8+. Reportedly, significant enrichment of disease-linked clones occurred in matched ankylosing spondylitis synovial fluid.

In this sample, this clonotype turned up a few times. Its antigen remains unidentified. Making use of molecular barcodes, quantitative 5'-RACE generated TCR beta libraries. Via MiXCR, TCRdb re-called the 5' RACE reads, giving one row per CDR3 protein. The sample includes about 440,000 distinct CDR3 sequences, 15% to 20% of them seen just once. Trimming stripped 0 bases from V and 2 bases from J, with 13 bases between. CDR3 length: 16 amino acids. CDR1 and CDR2 from the germline V gene are LGHDT and YNNKEL (reference sequence). This receptor was taken from a male donor with ankylosing spondylitis. Sequenced: blood, either unsorted or a sorted T cell fraction (not recorded which). The V and J genes are TRBV3-1 and TRBJ2-5; D is unresolved. This CDR3 reads CASSQDIANTQETQYF. DNA of the CDR3: TGTGCCAGCAGCCAAGATATCGCCAACACGCAAGAGACCCAGTACTTC.